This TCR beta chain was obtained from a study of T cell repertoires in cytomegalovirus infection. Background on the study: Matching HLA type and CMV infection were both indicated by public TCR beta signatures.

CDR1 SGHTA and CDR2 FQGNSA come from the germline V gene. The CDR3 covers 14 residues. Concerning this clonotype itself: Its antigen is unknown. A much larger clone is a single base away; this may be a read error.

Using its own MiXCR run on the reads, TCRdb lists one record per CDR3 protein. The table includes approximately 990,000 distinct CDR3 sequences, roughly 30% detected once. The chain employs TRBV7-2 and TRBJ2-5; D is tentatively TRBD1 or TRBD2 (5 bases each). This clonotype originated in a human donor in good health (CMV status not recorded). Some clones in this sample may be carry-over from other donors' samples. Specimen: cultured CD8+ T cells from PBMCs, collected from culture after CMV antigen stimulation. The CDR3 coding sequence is TGTGCCAGCAGCGGCCGGGACGTCCAAGAGATCCAGTACTTC. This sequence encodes CASSGRDVQEIQYF.